This TCR beta chain was obtained from a study of T cells in Graves' hyperthyroidism and ophthalmopathy. Study results and caveats: Blood also carried most thyroid clonotypes expanded above 0.001.

This clonotype has only a few counts. The antigen is undetermined. Amplified regions were TCR beta CDR3 sequences from RNA transcripts. The TCR CDR3 was amplified in a first-round RT-PCR using the HTBI primer set. Each CDR3 protein gets one entry after TCRdb re-called the multiplex PCR reads with MiXCR. Seen here are 550,000 to 850,000 distinct CDR3 sequences, around a sixth observed once, and the top ten hold over 15%. The CDR3 contains 14 residues. Per the germline V gene, CDR1 is MNHEY and CDR2 is SVGEGT. V lost 8 bases and J lost 2, with 15 bases in between. Any symptoms of ophthalmopathy came after the first hyperthyroidism diagnosis, from which the blood sample dates.

Sequenced material: blood. This TCR was sampled from a woman between 50 and 59 years old with Graves' hyperthyroidism that later progressed to Graves' ophthalmopathy. The chain links TRBV6-2 or TRBV6-3 to TRBJ1-2, with D possibly matching TRBD1 (6 bases). In DNA, the CDR3 is TGTGCCAGCCTGGGTAGTCAGGGGAACTATGGCTACACCTTC. It codes for CASLGSQGNYGYTF.